These 3 T cell receptor beta chains share one sample of origin, sequenced in a study of cytomegalovirus exposure and HLA in healthy donors. PCR involved 60 Vbeta and 13 Jbeta primers. Method: immunoSEQ multiplex PCR; TCRdb's copy keeps in-frame clones and lacks some. The sample consists of roughly 120,000 clones, about 79% of them appearing once. Source material: PBMCs. Receptors originate from a woman in her late teens or twenties in good health and CMV-seronegative.

This clone was observed once. This CDR3 reads CASSLETRQGAEFF. For the CDR3, the DNA is TGTGCCAGCAGCTTGGAGACCCGACAGGGGGCAGAATTCTTC. The rearrangement uses TRBV13 and TRBJ2-1, with 10 bases identical to TRBD1. This CDR3 comprises 14 residues. The germline V gene has CDR1 PRHDT and CDR2 FYEKMQ (reference sequence). The ends lost 3 bases at V and 16 bases at J; junction bases unmatched: 12.

The chain employs TRBV11-2 and TRBJ1-1, with D hard to call. Trimming removed 7 bases from V and 7 bases from J, with 13 bases in between. The CDR3 has 12 amino acids. Germline V gene lookup returns CDR1 SGHAT and CDR2 FQNNGV. The CDR3 DNA reads as TGTGCCAGCACCCGAGGGAAGCTTGAAGCTTTCTTT. Encoded protein: CASTRGKLEAFF.

This chain joins TRBV11-3 and TRBJ1-1, with 7 bases identical to TRBD1. The length of the CDR3 is 13 residues. Germline lookup yields CDR1 SGHNT and CDR2 YENEEA. V shed 5 bases and J 1 base; nucleotides not matched to a gene: 1. CDR3 in DNA: TGTGCCAGCAGCAACAGGGGGAACACTGAAGCTTTCTTT. It translates to CASSNRGNTEAFF.